These 8 T cell receptor beta chains originate from one sample sequenced in a study of T cell responses to AZD1222 COVID-19 vaccine. The protocol was immunoSEQ multiplex PCR, while the TCRdb copy is restricted to in-frame clones and leaves out a portion. Of around 160,000 clones in the sample, around 91% were seen once. The sequences come from peripheral blood, collected on day 0 of AZD1222 vaccination. Receptors were obtained from an adult in good health.

The rearrangement uses TRBV4-3 and TRBJ1-2, with TRBD1 identical over 8 bases. Germline assignment: CDR1 LGHNA and CDR2 YSLEER. The CDR3 is 14 amino acids. The trim removed 4 bases at V and 4 bases at J, leaving 5 bases unmatched. DNA for the CDR3: TGCGCCAGCAGCCGTTCCGGACAGGGCTATGGCTACACCTTC. This codes for CASSRSGQGYGYTF.

V usage is TRBV5-1 and J usage is TRBJ2-7; 7 bases fit TRBD2. J was trimmed by 0 bases and V by 2 bases; bases with no gene match: 5. Germline V CDR1 and CDR2: SGHRS, YFSETQ. This CDR3 spans 15 amino acids. CDR3 residues: CASSLAGSPSYEQYF. In DNA form, the CDR3 reads TGCGCCAGCAGCTTAGCGGGGTCCCCCTCCTACGAGCAGTACTTC.

The chain has TRBV27 and TRBJ2-7; D remains ambiguous. CDR1 MNHEY and CDR2 SMNVEV come from the germline V gene (reference sequence). V gave up 4 bases and J gave up 2 bases, with 12 bases separating them. The CDR3 loop spans 14 amino acids. DNA for the CDR3: TGTGCCAGCAGTTCCCAGGCGTGGGCCTACGAGCAGTACTTC. Protein product: CASSSQAWAYEQYF.

The chain links TRBV6-2 or TRBV6-3 to TRBJ2-6, with D possibly called TRBD1 or TRBD2 (5 bases each). Between the trimmed V and J ends, which lost 0 bases and 1 base, there was a span of 10 bases. This CDR3 is built from 17 residues. CDR1 and CDR2 (germline): MNHEY, SVGEGT. This CDR3 is CASSYSKGESGANVLTF. Here the CDR3 DNA reads TGTGCCAGCAGTTACTCGAAAGGGGAGTCTGGGGCCAACGTCCTGACTTTC.

This chain's CDR3 is CASSLTGSPSYNEQFF. The CDR3 bases are TGTGCCAGCAGTTTAACGGGGTCCCCCTCCTACAATGAGCAGTTCTTC. This chain connects TRBV28 to TRBJ2-1; a possible D gene is TRBD2 (5 bases). V gave up 2 bases and J gave up 0 bases, with 11 bases separating them. The CDR3 totals 16 residues. CDR1 MDHEN and CDR2 SYDVKM come from the germline V gene.

This sequence joins TRBV13 and TRBJ1-2; D is possibly TRBD1 (5 bases). The V gene's germline CDR1 is PRHDT and CDR2 FYEKMQ (reference sequence). The ends were cut back, 0 bases at V and 7 bases at J, with 18 bases in the middle. This CDR3 has 16 residues. CDR3 bases: TGTGCCAGCAGCTTAGGTGGGGCTGAGCGTTTAGGTGGCTACACCTTC. Translation gives CASSLGGAERLGGYTF.

This chain links TRBV11-2 with TRBJ2-5; D is unclear. Per germline, CDR1 SGHAT and CDR2 FQNNGV. V lost 1 base and J 4 bases, leaving 13 bases between the germline ends. The CDR3 is 15 residues long. The CDR3 bases are TGTGCCAGCAGCTTAGGGGATCCGGTTGGAGAGACCCAGTACTTC. Its translation is CASSLGDPVGETQYF.

This clone is a singleton in its sample. The chain uses TRBV5-4 and TRBJ1-4, with no clear D. Germline loops: CDR1 SGHNT, CDR2 YYREEE (reference sequence). With 1 base removed from V and 3 bases from J, the gap between germline ends came to 4 bases. This CDR3 comprises 13 residues. CDR3 loop: CASSLPPNEKLFF. CDR3 DNA: TGTGCCAGCAGCTTGCCGCCTAATGAAAAACTGTTTTTT.